The 2 T cell receptor beta chains below all came from one sample that was sequenced in a study of T cells in localized non-small cell lung cancer. Repertoires were generated with immunoSEQ multiplex PCR, while TCRdb's copy carries only in-frame clones and drops some. The sample yields roughly 5,200 clones, about 50% seen once. The sample consisted of lymph node tissue, taken before any cancer treatment. These receptors all stem from a male donor aged 60 or over with stage I squamous cell lung carcinoma.

A few counts support this clone. The V and J genes are TRBV11-3 and TRBJ2-1, with 16 bases lining up with TRBD2. The V gene end was trimmed by 5 bases and the J gene end by 10 bases; junction bases not matched to a gene: 20. CDR1 is SGHNT, CDR2 YENEEA, per germline. This CDR3 comprises 20 residues. The CDR3 nucleotides read TGTGCCAGCAGCCAATACCCGGGACTAGCGGGAGGGCCGTTTAGAGCGGAGCAGTTCTTC. As protein: CASSQYPGLAGGPFRAEQFF.

The chain is built from TRBV28 and TRBJ2-7; TRBD1 aligns across 7 bases. After removal of 3 bases from V and 3 bases from J, the junction contained 5 bases not matched to a gene. The CDR3 loop spans 14 amino acids. Germline CDR1 is MDHEN and CDR2 is SYDVKM. CDR3 sequence reads: CASSFPGQRYEQYF. The CDR3 bases are TGTGCCAGCAGTTTCCCGGGACAGCGCTACGAGCAGTACTTC.